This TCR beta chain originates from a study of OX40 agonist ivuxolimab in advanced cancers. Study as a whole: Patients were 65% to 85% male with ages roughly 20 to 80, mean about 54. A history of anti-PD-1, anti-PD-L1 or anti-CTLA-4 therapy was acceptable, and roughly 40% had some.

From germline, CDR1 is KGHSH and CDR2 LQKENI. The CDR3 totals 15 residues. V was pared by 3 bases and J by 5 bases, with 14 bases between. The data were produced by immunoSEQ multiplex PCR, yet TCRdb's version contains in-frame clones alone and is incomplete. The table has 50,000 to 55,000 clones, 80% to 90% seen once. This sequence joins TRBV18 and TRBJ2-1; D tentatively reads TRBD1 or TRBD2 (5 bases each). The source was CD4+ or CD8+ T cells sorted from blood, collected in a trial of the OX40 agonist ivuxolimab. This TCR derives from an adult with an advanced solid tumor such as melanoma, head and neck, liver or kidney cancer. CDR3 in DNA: TGTGCCAGCTCACCGCCCCGGGGCTGGGACAATGAGCAGTTCTTC. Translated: CASSPPRGWDNEQFF.